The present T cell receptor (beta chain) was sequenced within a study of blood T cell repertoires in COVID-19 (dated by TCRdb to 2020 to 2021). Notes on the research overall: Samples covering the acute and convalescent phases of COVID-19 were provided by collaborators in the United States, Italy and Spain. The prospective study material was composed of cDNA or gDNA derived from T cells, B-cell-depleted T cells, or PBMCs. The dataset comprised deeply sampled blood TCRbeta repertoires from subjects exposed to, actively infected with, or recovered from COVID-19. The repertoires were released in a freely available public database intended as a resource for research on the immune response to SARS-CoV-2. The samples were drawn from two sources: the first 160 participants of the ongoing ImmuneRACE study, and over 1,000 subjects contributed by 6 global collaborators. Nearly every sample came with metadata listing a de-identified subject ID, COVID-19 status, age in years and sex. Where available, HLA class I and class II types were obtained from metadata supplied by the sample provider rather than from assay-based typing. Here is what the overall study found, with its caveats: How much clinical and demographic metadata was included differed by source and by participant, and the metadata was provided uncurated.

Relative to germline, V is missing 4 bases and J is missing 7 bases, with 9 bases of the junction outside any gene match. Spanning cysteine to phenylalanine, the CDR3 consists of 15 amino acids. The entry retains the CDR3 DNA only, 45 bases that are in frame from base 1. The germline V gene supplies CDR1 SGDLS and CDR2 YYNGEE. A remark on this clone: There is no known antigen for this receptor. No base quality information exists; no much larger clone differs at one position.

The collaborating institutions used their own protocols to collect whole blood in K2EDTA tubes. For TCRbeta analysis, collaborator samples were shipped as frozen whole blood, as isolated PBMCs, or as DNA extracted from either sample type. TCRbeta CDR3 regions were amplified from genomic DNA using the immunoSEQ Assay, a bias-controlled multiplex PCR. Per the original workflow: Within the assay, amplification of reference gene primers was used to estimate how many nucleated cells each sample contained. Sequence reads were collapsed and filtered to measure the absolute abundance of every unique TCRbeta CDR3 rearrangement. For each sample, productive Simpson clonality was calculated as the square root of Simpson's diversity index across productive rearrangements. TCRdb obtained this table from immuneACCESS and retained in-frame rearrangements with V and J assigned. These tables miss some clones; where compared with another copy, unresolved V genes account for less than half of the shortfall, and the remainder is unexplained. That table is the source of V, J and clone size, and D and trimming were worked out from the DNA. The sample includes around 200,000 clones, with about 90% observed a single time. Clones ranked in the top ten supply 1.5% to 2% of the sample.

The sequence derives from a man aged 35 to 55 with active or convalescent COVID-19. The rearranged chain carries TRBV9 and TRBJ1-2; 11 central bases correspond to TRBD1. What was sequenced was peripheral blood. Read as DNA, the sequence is TGTGCCAGCAGCAGTCTCGGGACAGGGGGATCTGGCTACACCTTC. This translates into CASSSLGTGGSGYTF.